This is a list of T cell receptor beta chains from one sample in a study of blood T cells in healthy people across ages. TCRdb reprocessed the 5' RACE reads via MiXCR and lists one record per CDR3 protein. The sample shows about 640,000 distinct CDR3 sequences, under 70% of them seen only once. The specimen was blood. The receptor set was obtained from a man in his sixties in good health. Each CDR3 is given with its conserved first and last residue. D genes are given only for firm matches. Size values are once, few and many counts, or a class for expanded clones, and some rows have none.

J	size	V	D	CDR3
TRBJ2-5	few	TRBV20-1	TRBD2	CSPLAGVQETQYF
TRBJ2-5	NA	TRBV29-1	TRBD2	CSGGGVVGETQYF
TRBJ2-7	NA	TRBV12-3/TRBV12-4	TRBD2	CASSPGTSGLYEQYF
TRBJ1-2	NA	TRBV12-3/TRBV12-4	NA	CASSPFRSNYGYTF
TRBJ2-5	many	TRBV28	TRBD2	CASSGGGRETQYF
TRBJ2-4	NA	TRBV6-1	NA	CASSEEPGLGWGEQYF
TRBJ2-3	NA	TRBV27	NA	CASSFGADTQYF
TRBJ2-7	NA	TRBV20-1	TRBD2	CSATLGLAVYEQYF
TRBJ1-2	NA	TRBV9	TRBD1	CASSAWDRGSYGYTF
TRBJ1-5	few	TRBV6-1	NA	CASSEVGQGNQPQHF
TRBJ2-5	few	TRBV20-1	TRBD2	CSAVLGLAEETQYF
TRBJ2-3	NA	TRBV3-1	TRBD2	CASSPELAGYTDTQYF
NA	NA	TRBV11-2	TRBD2	CASSLGALAGAQETQYF
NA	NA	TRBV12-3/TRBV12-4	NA	CASSLASGGGIEQYF
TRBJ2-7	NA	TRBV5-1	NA	CASSFDGDYEQYF
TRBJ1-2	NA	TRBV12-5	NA	CAGALNYGYTF
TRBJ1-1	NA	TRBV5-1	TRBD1	CASSLAPTGLAEAFF
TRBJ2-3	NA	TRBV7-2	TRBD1	CASSPDRGRSDTQYF
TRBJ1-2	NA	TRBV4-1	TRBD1	CASSQGDRWVSGYTF
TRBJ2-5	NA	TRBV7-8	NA	CASSQRVRSLQETQYF
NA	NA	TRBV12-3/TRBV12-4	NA	CASKLGGAQETQYF
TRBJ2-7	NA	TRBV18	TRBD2	CASSPAGEASYEQYF
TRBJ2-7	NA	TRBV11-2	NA	CASSLDHGPSYEQYF
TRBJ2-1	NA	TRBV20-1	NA	CSALWGLYNEQFF
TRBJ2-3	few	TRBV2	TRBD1	CASTRTGRTDTQYF
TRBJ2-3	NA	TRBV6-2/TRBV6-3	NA	CASNGPWSTDTQYF
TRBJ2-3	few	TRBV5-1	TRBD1	CASQTGASTDTQYF
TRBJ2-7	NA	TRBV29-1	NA	CSVVSVRGSSEQYF
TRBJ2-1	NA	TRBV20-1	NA	CSARPVGRGEQFF
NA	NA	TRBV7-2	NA	CASSLGGAVYEQYF
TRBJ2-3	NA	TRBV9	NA	CASSVVGGRTNTQYF
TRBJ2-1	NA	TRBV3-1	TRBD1	CASSQDGGTGVGEQFF
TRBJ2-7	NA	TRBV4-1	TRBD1	CASSQTGPLGEQYF
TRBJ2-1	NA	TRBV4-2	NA	CASSQEPGYNEQFF
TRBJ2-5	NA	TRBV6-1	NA	CASSPTLGETQYF
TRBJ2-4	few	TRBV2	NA	CATHSDEGELSKNIQYF
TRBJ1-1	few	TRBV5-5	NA	CASIPGYSNTEAFF
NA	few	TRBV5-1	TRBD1	CASSWTGTVHEQYF
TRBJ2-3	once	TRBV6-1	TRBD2	CAIRLAGDITDTQYF
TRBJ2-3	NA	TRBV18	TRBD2	CASAPGTSGTDTQYF
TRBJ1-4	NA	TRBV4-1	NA	CASSQGTSVGEKLFF